Shown below are 31 T cell receptor beta chains from a single sample sequenced in a study of Graves' ophthalmopathy and Graves' hyperthyroidism. RNA transcripts were the template, and TCR beta CDR3 regions were amplified from them. Scientists carried out first-round RT-PCR using HTBI primers and then a second-round multiplex PCR. From the multiplex PCR reads, TCRdb called clonotypes with MiXCR, one entry per CDR3 protein. The table has under 350,000 distinct CDR3 sequences, around a sixth seen once. Sequences were obtained from peripheral blood. These TCRs come from an adult man with Graves' ophthalmopathy.

This clonotype has a count of ten or more. The V call is TRBV7-2, the J call TRBJ2-7; 8 bases align to TRBD1. V was clipped by 5 bases and J by 6 bases; unmatched bases: 12. The CDR3 totals 15 residues. Germline V gene lookup returns CDR1 SGHTA and CDR2 FQGNSA. CDR3 bases: TGTGCCAGCAGCCCAAGGGACAGGCCAGAACTCGAGCAGTACTTC. Protein product: CASSPRDRPELEQYF.

This clonotype came up many times. CDR3 DNA: TGTGCCAGCACCGTTAGCGGGAGAGCATCCTACGAGCAGTACTTC. Its translation is CASTVSGRASYEQYF. The rearrangement links TRBV12-3 or TRBV12-4 to TRBJ2-7; 9 bases align to TRBD2. The CDR3 loop spans 15 amino acids. J was trimmed by 1 base and V by 7 bases; bases with no gene match: 8.

This clonotype was seen ten or more times. The rearrangement joins TRBV6-2 or TRBV6-3 to TRBJ1-2; 7 bases map to TRBD1. V trimming: 3 bases; J trimming: 0 bases; junction bases outside the gene matches: 7. CDR1 is MNHEY and CDR2 is SVGEGT in the germline V gene. The CDR3 totals 16 residues. The CDR3 region is CASSYGQAPTNYGYTF. The CDR3, as DNA: TGTGCCAGCAGTTATGGACAGGCGCCTACTAACTATGGCTACACCTTC.

This clonotype was recorded many times. This chain connects TRBV7-6 to TRBJ2-5; D may be TRBD1 (6 bases). CDR1 is SGHVS and CDR2 is FNYEAQ in the germline V gene. The ends were cut back, 4 bases at V and 4 bases at J, with 16 bases in the middle. The CDR3 is 15 amino acids. The CDR3 loop reads CASSYPPQGIETQYF. The CDR3 DNA is TGTGCCAGCAGCTACCCACCACAGGGCATAGAGACCCAGTACTTC.

There are many counts of this clonotype. The chain couples TRBV12-3 or TRBV12-4 to TRBJ1-2, with D perhaps matching TRBD1 (6 bases). Trimming shortened V by 3 bases and J by 4 bases, and 12 bases separated the two germline ends. CDR3 size: 14 residues. CDR3 bases: TGTGCCAGCAGTTTTTCAGGGGTCGGCTATGGCTACACCTTC. It specifies CASSFSGVGYGYTF.

This clonotype was recorded at least ten times. This rearrangement joins TRBV20-1 to TRBJ2-7; the D is unclear. Trimming took off 3 bases at V and 6 bases at J, with 12 bases between the two ends. There are 12 residues in the CDR3. Germline V gene lookup returns CDR1 DFQATT and CDR2 SNEGSKA (reference sequence). The CDR3 nucleotides read TGCAGTGCTAGGCCCCCTTATCGCGAGCAGTACTTC. Protein: CSARPPYREQYF.

This clonotype was counted ten times or more. This rearrangement joins TRBV5-1 to TRBJ1-1, with D perhaps matching TRBD1 (5 bases). Looked up from germline, CDR1 is SGHRS and CDR2 is YFSETQ. There are 17 residues in the CDR3. V was cut by 0 bases and J by 0 bases, with 15 bases left in between. The DNA of the CDR3 is TGCGCCAGCAGCTTGGGGGGTCTTCGGGGACTGAACACTGAAGCTTTCTTT. This codes for CASSLGGLRGLNTEAFF.

This clonotype has a handful of counts. V and J are TRBV12-3 or TRBV12-4 and TRBJ2-2; the D gene is possibly TRBD1 (6 bases). The CDR3 sequence is 14 residues long. The ends were cut back, 11 bases at V and 7 bases at J, with 20 bases in the middle. The CDR3, as DNA: TGTGCCGCCACACCCAGTGGGGGCAGCGGGGAGCTGTTTTTT. It yields the protein CAATPSGGSGELFF.

This clonotype occurred many times. The CDR3 nucleotides are TGTGCCAGCACCCGAGGGGTCTATGGCTACACCTTC. This translates into CASTRGVYGYTF. This chain connects TRBV2 to TRBJ1-2, with D possibly being TRBD1 (5 bases). The ends were cut back, 7 bases at V and 4 bases at J, with 10 bases in the middle. The CDR3 is 12 residues long. Germline V CDR1 and CDR2: SNHLY, FYNNEI.

This clonotype has ten or more counts. This chain uses TRBV7-9 with TRBJ2-5; 7 positions agree with TRBD2. This CDR3 has 15 amino acids. Germline CDR1 reads SEHNR; CDR2 reads FQNEAQ (reference sequence). V trimming: 5 bases; J trimming: 1 base; junction bases outside the gene matches: 7. CDR3 protein: CASSRPLAIQETQYF. CDR3 bases: TGTGCCAGCAGCCGTCCACTAGCGATCCAAGAGACCCAGTACTTC.

This clonotype was counted at least ten times. J is TRBJ2-2 and V is TRBV11-2; TRBD1 agrees at 8 bases. With 2 bases clipped from V and 6 bases from J, the junction kept 8 bases outside the gene matches. CDR3 size: 16 residues. The germline CDR1 and CDR2 sequences are SGHAT and FQNNGV. CDR3 bases: TGTGCCAGCAGCTTACAGGCAGGGGGCGCGGCCGGGGAGCTGTTTTTT. It translates to CASSLQAGGAAGELFF.

This clonotype was found many times. The chain is built from TRBV7-2 and TRBJ2-3; D not certain. The germline V gene encodes CDR1 SGHTA and CDR2 FQGNSA. The CDR3 consists of 11 residues. Trimming removed 7 bases at V and 5 bases at J, with 7 bases between. CDR3 in amino acids: CASIIRDTQYF. CDR3 nucleotide sequence: TGTGCCAGCATTATTAGAGATACGCAGTATTTT.

This clonotype came up many times. The rearrangement links TRBV12-3 or TRBV12-4 to TRBJ1-5; tentative D call: TRBD1 (6 bases). Trimming took 6 bases from V and 0 from J, leaving 21 bases between them. The CDR3 covers 18 residues. The CDR3 sequence: CASSTGEGGVYSNQPQHF. The CDR3 DNA reads TGTGCCAGCAGCACCGGGGAGGGGGGGGTTTATAGCAATCAGCCCCAGCATTTT.

This clonotype appeared many times. One junction end disagrees with the germline gene, perhaps due to a read error. The chain links TRBV5-1 to TRBJ1-1; D is possibly TRBD1 (6 bases). Germline CDR1 is SGHRS and CDR2 is YFSETQ. This CDR3 spans 13 amino acids. In DNA form, the CDR3 reads TGCGTCAGCAGCTCACAGGGGAACACTGAAGCTTTCTTT. This gives the protein CVSSSQGNTEAFF.

This clonotype was seen ten or more times. The chain links TRBV12-3 or TRBV12-4 to TRBJ2-2, with D perhaps TRBD1 (6 bases). The germline V and J ends were trimmed by 3 bases and 1 base, with 9 bases remaining between them. The CDR3 covers 15 residues. Here the CDR3 DNA reads TGTGCCAGCAGTTTCCAGACAGGGAACACCGGGGAGCTGTTTTTT. Encoded protein: CASSFQTGNTGELFF.

About this clonotype itself: An end of the junction does not agree with germline; a read error may underlie this. The chain is built from TRBV20-1 and TRBJ2-7, with 7 bases lining up with TRBD1. The CDR3 runs to 13 residues. Germline V gene lookup returns CDR1 DFQATT and CDR2 SNEGSKA (reference sequence). The DNA for the CDR3 is TGCAGTGCCACCGAGACAGGGACCTACGAGCAGTCCTTC. Translation: CSATETGTYEQSF.

This clonotype was detected many times. The chain has TRBV6-5 and TRBJ1-2, with 7 bases matching TRBD1. CDR1 is MNHEY, CDR2 SVGAGI, per germline. CDR3 size: 13 residues. J lost 4 bases, V lost 6 bases, and 5 bases had no gene match. The DNA for the CDR3 is TGTGCCAGCAGCAGGGGGATTTTCTATGGCTACACCTTC. It yields the protein CASSRGIFYGYTF.

At least ten counts were recorded for this clonotype. This chain links TRBV11-2 with TRBJ2-5, with a possible D match to TRBD2 (5 bases). The V end lost 5 bases, the J end lost 4 bases, and 14 bases lay between the germline ends. Germline CDR1 reads SGHAT; CDR2 reads FQNNGV. This CDR3 comprises 14 residues. The CDR3 DNA follows: TGTGCCAGCAGCCAAGCAGGAGGTCGAGAGACCCAGTACTTC. Its protein product is CASSQAGGRETQYF.

The V gene is TRBV6-2 or TRBV6-3, the J gene TRBJ2-7; 11 bases are shared with TRBD2. This CDR3 contains 14 residues. Germline V gene data show CDR1 as MNHEY and CDR2 as SVGEGT. The V and J ends lost 5 bases and 5 bases, in that order; junction bases with no gene match: 5. The CDR3 coding sequence is TGTGCCAGCAGTCCAATAGCGGGAGGGGACGAGCAGTACTTC. Protein product: CASSPIAGGDEQYF.

The rearrangement links TRBV6-4 to TRBJ2-7; 7 nucleotides line up with TRBD1. The CDR3 is 14 residues long. CDR1 is MRHNA, CDR2 SNTAGT, per germline. The V segment lost 2 bases and the J segment 2 bases; nucleotides outside the gene matches: 3. The CDR3 loop is CASSDGTDPYEQYF. CDR3 in DNA: TGTGCCAGCAGTGACGGGACAGACCCCTACGAGCAGTACTTC.

This clonotype showed up many times. V and J are TRBV18 and TRBJ1-6; possible D gene TRBD1, 5 bases. The CDR3 has 14 residues. Looked up from germline, CDR1 is KGHSH and CDR2 is LQKENI. Between the trimmed V and J ends, which lost 5 bases and 4 bases, there was a span of 9 bases. Here the CDR3 reads CASSVDSYNSPLHF. CDR3 DNA sequence: TGTGCCAGCTCAGTCGACAGTTATAATTCACCCCTCCACTTT.

This clonotype has ten or more counts. V is TRBV4-2 and J is TRBJ2-7, with 7 bases identical to TRBD2. There are 15 residues in the CDR3. V was clipped by 1 base and J by 3 bases; unmatched bases: 6. Germline CDR1 is LGHNA and CDR2 is YNFKEQ. The CDR3 protein is CASSQAAGPDYEQYF. For the CDR3, the DNA is TGTGCCAGCAGCCAAGCAGCGGGGCCAGACTACGAGCAGTACTTC.

This clonotype appeared many times. V gene TRBV28 combines with J gene TRBJ2-7; TRBD2 agrees at 8 bases. Germline CDR1 MDHEN, CDR2 SYDVKM. J lost 2 bases, V lost 2 bases, and 8 bases had no gene match. The CDR3 totals 16 residues. This chain's CDR3 is CASSLIASGSPYEQYF. CDR3 coding DNA: TGTGCCAGCAGTTTAATCGCGAGCGGGAGTCCCTACGAGCAGTACTTC.

The chain employs TRBV30 and TRBJ1-2; D not resolved. Germline CDR1 and CDR2: GTSNPN and SVGIG (reference sequence). The CDR3 length is 13 residues. Deletions cut 3 bases from V and 0 bases from J, with 8 bases between. The CDR3 DNA is TGTGCCTGGAGGGCATCTTCTAACTATGGCTACACCTTC. Translation: CAWRASSNYGYTF.

This clonotype showed up many times. The chain joins TRBV29-1 to TRBJ1-2; unclear D gene. CDR3 length: 11 residues. Germline V gene lookup returns CDR1 SQVTM and CDR2 ANQGSEA. The V and J ends lost 6 bases and 0 bases respectively, with 5 bases between them. The DNA for the CDR3 is TGCAGCGTACATACTAACTATGGCTACACCTTC. As protein: CSVHTNYGYTF. The full variable domain, its missing parts supplied by reference TRBV29-1 and TRBJ1-2, is SAVISQKPSRDICQRGTSLTIQCQVDSQVTMMFWYRQQPGQSLTLIATANQGSEATYESGFVIDKFPISRPNLTFSTLTVSNMSPEDSSIYLCSVHTNYGYTFGSGTRLTVV.

This clonotype was seen many times. The chain's CDR3 is CASSLGLVAKNIQYF. Written as DNA, the CDR3 is TGTGCCAGCAGCTTAGGGCTGGTCGCCAAAAACATTCAGTACTTC. V gene TRBV7-8 combines with J gene TRBJ2-4, with D uncertain. The CDR3 totals 15 residues. V was clipped by 1 base and J by 1 base, with 8 bases between them. The germline gives CDR1 SGHVS, CDR2 FQNEAQ.

This clonotype came up many times. J is TRBJ2-6 and V is TRBV11-2; D is perhaps TRBD2 (6 bases). Germline CDR1 and CDR2: SGHAT and FQNNGV. Deletions cut 2 bases from V and 0 bases from J, with 14 bases between. The CDR3 length is 18 residues. CDR3 region: CASSLTFAGSSGANVLTF. The CDR3 DNA follows: TGTGCCAGCAGCTTAACTTTCGCGGGGAGCTCTGGGGCCAACGTCCTGACTTTC. The whole variable domain, remainder taken from reference TRBV11-2 and TRBJ2-6, is EAGVAQSPRYKIIEKRQSVAFWCNPISGHATLYWYQQILGQGPKLLIQFQNNGVVDDSQLPKDRFSAERLKGVDSTLKIQPAKLEDSAVYLCASSLTFAGSSGANVLTFGAGSRLTVL.

This clonotype was observed many times. J is TRBJ2-7 and V is TRBV2; D is possibly TRBD2 (6 bases). There are 14 residues in the CDR3. V was cut by 4 bases and J by 12 bases, with 22 bases left in between. CDR1 and CDR2 from the germline V gene are SNHLY and FYNNEI. The CDR3: CASSGRGTSSSVYF. The CDR3 DNA is TGTGCCAGCAGTGGGAGGGGCACTAGCTCTAGTGTGTACTTC.

This clonotype has ten or more counts. The junction and the germline gene differ at one end; a read error may be behind it. The CDR3 loop is CASSAVVAGVILSF. The DNA for the CDR3 is TGTGCCAGCAGCGCAGTGGTAGCGGGAGTAATCTTGAGCTTC. This rearrangement joins TRBV7-2 to TRBJ2-7; 9 positions agree with TRBD2. The CDR3 contains 14 residues. Germline CDR1 and CDR2: SGHTA and FQGNSA.

V and J are TRBV28 and TRBJ2-5, with TRBD2 matching over 8 bases. The CDR3 has 17 amino acids. Losses at the gene ends were 3 bases for V and 6 bases for J; bases not matched to a gene: 15. In germline, CDR1 is MDHEN, CDR2 SYDVKM. CDR3 nucleotide sequence: TGTGCCAGCAGTTTGCGCGCTCTAGCGGGCGCCGCGAAGACCCAGTACTTC. It specifies CASSLRALAGAAKTQYF.

This clonotype was seen at least ten times. The chain uses TRBV5-1 and TRBJ2-2, with 7 positions matching TRBD1. In germline, CDR1 is SGHRS, CDR2 YFSETQ. The ends lost 3 bases at V and 1 base at J; junction bases unmatched: 3. CDR3 length: 15 amino acids. CDR3 bases: TGCGCCAGCAGCTGGGACAGCAGGAACACCGGGGAGCTGTTTTTT. It translates to CASSWDSRNTGELFF.